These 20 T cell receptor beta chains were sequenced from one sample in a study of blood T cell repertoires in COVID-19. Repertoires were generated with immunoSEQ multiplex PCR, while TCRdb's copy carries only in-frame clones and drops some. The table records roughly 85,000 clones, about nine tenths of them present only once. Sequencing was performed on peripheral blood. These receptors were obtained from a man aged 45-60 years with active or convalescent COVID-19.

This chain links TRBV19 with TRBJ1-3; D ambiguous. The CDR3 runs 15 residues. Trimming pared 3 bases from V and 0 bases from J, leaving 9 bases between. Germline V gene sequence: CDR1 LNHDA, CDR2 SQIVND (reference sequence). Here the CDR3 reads CASSMTGSSGNTIYF. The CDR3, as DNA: TGTGCCAGTAGTATGACGGGGAGCTCTGGAAACACCATATATTTT.

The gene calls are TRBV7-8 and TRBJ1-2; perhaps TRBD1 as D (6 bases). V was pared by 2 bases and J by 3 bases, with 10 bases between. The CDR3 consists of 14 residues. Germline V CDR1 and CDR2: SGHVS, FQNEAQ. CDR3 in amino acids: CASSLKDRYYGYTF. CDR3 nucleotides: TGTGCCAGCAGCTTAAAGGACAGATACTATGGCTACACCTTC.

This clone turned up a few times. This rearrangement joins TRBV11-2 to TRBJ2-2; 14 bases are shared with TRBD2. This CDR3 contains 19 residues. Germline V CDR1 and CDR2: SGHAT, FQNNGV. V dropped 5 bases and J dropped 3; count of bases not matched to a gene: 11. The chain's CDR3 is CASSVTSGRAHWDTGELFF. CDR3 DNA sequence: TGTGCCAGCAGCGTGACTAGCGGGAGGGCCCATTGGGACACCGGGGAGCTGTTTTTT. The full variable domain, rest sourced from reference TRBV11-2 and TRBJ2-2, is EAGVAQSPRYKIIEKRQSVAFWCNPISGHATLYWYQQILGQGPKLLIQFQNNGVVDDSQLPKDRFSAERLKGVDSTLKIQPAKLEDSAVYLCASSVTSGRAHWDTGELFFGEGSRLTVL.

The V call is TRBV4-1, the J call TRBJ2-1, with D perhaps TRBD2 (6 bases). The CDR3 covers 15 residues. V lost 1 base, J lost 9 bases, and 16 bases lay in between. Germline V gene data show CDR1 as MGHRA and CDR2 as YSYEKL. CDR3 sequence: CASSQGTWGESEQFF. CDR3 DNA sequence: TGCGCCAGCAGCCAAGGGACCTGGGGGGAGAGTGAGCAGTTCTTC.

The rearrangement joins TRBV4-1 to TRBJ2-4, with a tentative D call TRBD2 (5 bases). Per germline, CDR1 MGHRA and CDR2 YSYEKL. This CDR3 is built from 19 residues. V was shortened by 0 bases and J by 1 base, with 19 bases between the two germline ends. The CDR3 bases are TGCGCCAGCAGCCAAGACTCGGCCAACCCTCAGCGGGCCAAAAACATTCAGTACTTC. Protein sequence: CASSQDSANPQRAKNIQYF.

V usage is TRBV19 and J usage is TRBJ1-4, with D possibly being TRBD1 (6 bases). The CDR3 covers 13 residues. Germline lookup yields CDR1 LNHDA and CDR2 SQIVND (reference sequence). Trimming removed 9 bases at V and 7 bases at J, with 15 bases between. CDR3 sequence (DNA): TGTGCCAGCAATAGGGGGTCGGGTGAAAAACTGTTTTTT. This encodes CASNRGSGEKLFF.

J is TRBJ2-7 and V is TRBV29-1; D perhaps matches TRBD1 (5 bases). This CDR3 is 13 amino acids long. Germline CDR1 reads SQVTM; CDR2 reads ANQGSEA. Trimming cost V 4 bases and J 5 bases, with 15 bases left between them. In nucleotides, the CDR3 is TGCAGCGTTGTAGGGGAATTTAGAAACGAGCAGTACTTC. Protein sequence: CSVVGEFRNEQYF.

Here the CDR3 reads CASSYPGGYSNQPQHF. Here the CDR3 DNA reads TGTGCCAGCAGTTACCCGGGTGGCTACAGCAATCAGCCCCAGCATTTT. The V gene is TRBV6-2 or TRBV6-3, the J gene TRBJ1-5; D is uncertain. V gave up 2 bases and J gave up 1 base, with 12 bases separating them. This CDR3 has 16 residues. Germline V gene data show CDR1 as MNHEY and CDR2 as SVGEGT.

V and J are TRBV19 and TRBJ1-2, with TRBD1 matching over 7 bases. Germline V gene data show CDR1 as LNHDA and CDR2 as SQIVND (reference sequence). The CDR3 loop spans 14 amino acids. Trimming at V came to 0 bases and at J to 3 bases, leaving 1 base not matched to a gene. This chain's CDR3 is CASSIDGQDYGYTF. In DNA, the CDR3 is TGTGCCAGTAGTATAGATGGACAGGACTATGGCTACACCTTC. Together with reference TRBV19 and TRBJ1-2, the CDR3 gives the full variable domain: DGGITQSPKYLFRKEGQNVTLSCEQNLNHDAMYWYRQDPGQGLRLIYYSQIVNDFQKGDIAEGYSVSREKKESFPLTVTSAQKNPTAFYLCASSIDGQDYGYTFGSGTRLTVV.

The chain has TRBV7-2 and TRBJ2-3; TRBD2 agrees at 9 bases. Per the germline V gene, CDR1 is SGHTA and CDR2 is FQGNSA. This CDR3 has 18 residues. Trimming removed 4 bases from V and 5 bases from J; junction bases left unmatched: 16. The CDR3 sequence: CASSSDWATSGLRDTQYF. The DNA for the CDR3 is TGTGCCAGCAGCTCGGATTGGGCGACTAGCGGTCTGAGAGATACGCAGTATTTT.

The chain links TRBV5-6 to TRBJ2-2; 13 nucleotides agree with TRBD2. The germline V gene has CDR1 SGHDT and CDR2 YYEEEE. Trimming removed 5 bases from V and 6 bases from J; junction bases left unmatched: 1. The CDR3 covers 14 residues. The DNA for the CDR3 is TGTGCCAGCAGGGGACTAGCGGGATCCGGGGAGCTGTTTTTT. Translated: CASRGLAGSGELFF.

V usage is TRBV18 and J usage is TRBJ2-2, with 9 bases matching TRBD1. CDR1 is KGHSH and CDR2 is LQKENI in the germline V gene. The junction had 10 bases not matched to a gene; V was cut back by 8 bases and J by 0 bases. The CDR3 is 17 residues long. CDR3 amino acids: CASPKTDRGTNTGELFF. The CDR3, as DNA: TGTGCCAGCCCGAAAACGGACAGGGGAACGAACACCGGGGAGCTGTTTTTT. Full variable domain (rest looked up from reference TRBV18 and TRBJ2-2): NAGVMQNPRHLVRRRGQEARLRCSPMKGHSHVYWYRQLPEEGLKFMVYLQKENIIDESGMPKERFSAEFPKEGPSILRIQQVVRGDSAAYFCASPKTDRGTNTGELFFGEGSRLTVL.

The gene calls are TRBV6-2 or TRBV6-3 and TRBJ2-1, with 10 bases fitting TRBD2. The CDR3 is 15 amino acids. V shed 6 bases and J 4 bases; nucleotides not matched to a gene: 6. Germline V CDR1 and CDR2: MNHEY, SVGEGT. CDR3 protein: CASSPGLAVYNEQFF. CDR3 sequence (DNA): TGTGCCAGCAGCCCTGGACTAGCGGTTTACAATGAGCAGTTCTTC.

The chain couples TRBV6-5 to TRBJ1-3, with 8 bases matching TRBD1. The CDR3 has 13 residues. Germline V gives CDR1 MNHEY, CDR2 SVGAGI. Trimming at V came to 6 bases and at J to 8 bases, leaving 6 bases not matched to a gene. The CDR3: CASSLDRDDTIYF. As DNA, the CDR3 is TGTGCCAGCAGCTTGGACAGGGATGACACCATATATTTT.

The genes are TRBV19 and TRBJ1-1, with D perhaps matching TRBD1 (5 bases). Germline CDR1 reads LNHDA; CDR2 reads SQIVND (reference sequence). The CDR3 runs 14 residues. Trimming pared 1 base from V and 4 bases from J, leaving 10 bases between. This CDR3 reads CASSIGGVRTEAFF. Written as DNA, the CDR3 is TGTGCCAGTAGTATAGGGGGCGTTCGCACTGAAGCTTTCTTT.

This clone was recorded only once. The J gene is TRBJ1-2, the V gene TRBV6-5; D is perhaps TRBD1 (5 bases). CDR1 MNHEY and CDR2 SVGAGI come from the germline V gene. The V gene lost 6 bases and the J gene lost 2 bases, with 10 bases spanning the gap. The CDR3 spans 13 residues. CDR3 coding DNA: TGTGCCAGCAGGCAGACAGAAAACTATGGCTACACCTTC. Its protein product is CASRQTENYGYTF.

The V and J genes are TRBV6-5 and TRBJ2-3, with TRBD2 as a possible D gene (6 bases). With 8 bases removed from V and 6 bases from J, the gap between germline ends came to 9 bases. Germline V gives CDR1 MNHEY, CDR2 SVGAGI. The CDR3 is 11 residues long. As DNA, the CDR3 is TGTGCCAGCGGGGGGAGGGATACGCAGTATTTT. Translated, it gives CASGGRDTQYF.

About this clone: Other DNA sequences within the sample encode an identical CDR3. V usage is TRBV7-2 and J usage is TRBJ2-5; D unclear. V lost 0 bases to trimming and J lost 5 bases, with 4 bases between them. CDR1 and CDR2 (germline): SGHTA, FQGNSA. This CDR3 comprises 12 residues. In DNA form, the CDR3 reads TGTGCCAGCAGCTTAGCGAGGGAGACCCAGTACTTC. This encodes CASSLARETQYF.

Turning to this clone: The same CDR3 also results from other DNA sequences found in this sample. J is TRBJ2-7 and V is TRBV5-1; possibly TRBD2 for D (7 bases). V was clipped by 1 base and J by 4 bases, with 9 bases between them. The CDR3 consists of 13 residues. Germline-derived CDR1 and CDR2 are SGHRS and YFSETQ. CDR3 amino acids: CASSLRGGYEQYF. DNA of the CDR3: TGCGCCAGCAGCTTGAGGGGGGGATACGAGCAGTACTTC. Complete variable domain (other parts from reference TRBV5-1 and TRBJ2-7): KAGVTQTPRYLIKTRGQQVTLSCSPISGHRSVSWYQQTPGQGLQFLFEYFSETQRNKGNFPGRFSGRQFSNSRSEMNVSTLELGDSALYLCASSLRGGYEQYFGPGTRLTVT.

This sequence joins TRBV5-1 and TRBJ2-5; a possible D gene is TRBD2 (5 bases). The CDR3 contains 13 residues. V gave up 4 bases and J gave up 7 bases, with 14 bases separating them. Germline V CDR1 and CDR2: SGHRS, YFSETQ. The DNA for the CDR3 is TGCGCCAGCAGCGCGGCCTTGGCGGGGACCCAGTACTTC. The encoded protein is CASSAALAGTQYF. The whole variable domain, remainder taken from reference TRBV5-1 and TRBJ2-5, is KAGVTQTPRYLIKTRGQQVTLSCSPISGHRSVSWYQQTPGQGLQFLFEYFSETQRNKGNFPGRFSGRQFSNSRSEMNVSTLELGDSALYLCASSAALAGTQYFGPGTRLLVL.